A selection of T cell receptor beta chains follows, all from one sample in a study of blood T cell repertoires in COVID-19. The protocol was immunoSEQ multiplex PCR, while the TCRdb copy is restricted to in-frame clones and leaves out a portion. The sample has about 180,000 clones, approximately 87% seen once; the top ten hold around 21%. The specimen sequenced was peripheral blood. Receptors were obtained from a man between 65 and 80 years old with active or convalescent COVID-19. CDR3s include the opening cysteine and the closing phenylalanine or tryptophan. The order of the fields is clone size, V gene, D gene, J gene, CDR3 DNA, CDR3 protein. A D gene is named only where the DNA matches it firmly. Only some rows state a clone size, as once, few, many or a class for expanded clones.

abundance: NA; v_gene: TRBV7-9; d_gene: NA; j_gene: TRBJ2-1; CDR3nt: TGTGCCAGCAGCTTAAGGCCGGGGTGGGAGCAGTTCTTC; CDR3aa: CASSLRPGWEQFF
abundance: NA; v_gene: TRBV7-2; d_gene: NA; j_gene: TRBJ2-7; CDR3nt: TGTGCCAGCAGCTTAGCGCCCCATCCTAGCTTCTACGAGCAGTACTTC; CDR3aa: CASSLAPHPSFYEQYF
abundance: NA; v_gene: TRBV7-2; d_gene: NA; j_gene: TRBJ1-2; CDR3nt: TGTGCCAGCAGCACCCGAGGGGGGGCCGGAGGCTACACCTTC; CDR3aa: CASSTRGGAGGYTF
abundance: NA; v_gene: TRBV7-3; d_gene: NA; j_gene: TRBJ2-2; CDR3nt: TGTGCCAGCAGCCCGGCGGGGCTTAAGACCGGGGAGCTGTTTTTT; CDR3aa: CASSPAGLKTGELFF
abundance: NA; v_gene: TRBV5-1; d_gene: NA; j_gene: TRBJ1-1; CDR3nt: TGCGCCAGCAGCCCCCCCACAGAAGTGAACACTGAAGCTTTCTTT; CDR3aa: CASSPPTEVNTEAFF
abundance: NA; v_gene: TRBV5-4; d_gene: NA; j_gene: TRBJ1-2; CDR3nt: TGTGCCAGCAGCTTGGACAGGGTCGATGGCTACACCTTC; CDR3aa: CASSLDRVDGYTF
abundance: NA; v_gene: TRBV18; d_gene: NA; j_gene: TRBJ2-3; CDR3nt: TGTGCCAGCTCACTGGGGGGTACAGATACGCAGTATTTT; CDR3aa: CASSLGGTDTQYF
abundance: NA; v_gene: TRBV10-3; d_gene: NA; j_gene: TRBJ1-2; CDR3nt: TGTGCCATCAGTGAGGAACTAGGTTCCTATGGCTACACCTTC; CDR3aa: CAISEELGSYGYTF
abundance: NA; v_gene: TRBV6-5; d_gene: NA; j_gene: TRBJ2-3; CDR3nt: TGTGCCAGCAGACGGGAGCGGACAGATACGCAGTATTTT; CDR3aa: CASRRERTDTQYF
abundance: NA; v_gene: TRBV7-9; d_gene: NA; j_gene: TRBJ1-1; CDR3nt: TGTGCCAGCAGCTTCCGCAGGGAAGTCGCTGAAGCTTTCTTT; CDR3aa: CASSFRREVAEAFF
abundance: NA; v_gene: TRBV9; d_gene: NA; j_gene: TRBJ2-5; CDR3nt: TGTGCCAGCAGCGTTGACCTTTTGCGGGCGACCCAGTACTTC; CDR3aa: CASSVDLLRATQYF
abundance: NA; v_gene: TRBV13; d_gene: NA; j_gene: TRBJ1-1; CDR3nt: TGTGCCAGCAGCTGGGGAGTGAACACTGAAGCTTTCTTT; CDR3aa: CASSWGVNTEAFF
abundance: NA; v_gene: TRBV5-1; d_gene: TRBD1; j_gene: TRBJ1-1; CDR3nt: TGCGCCAGCAGCTTACAGACAGGGGAGACTGAAGCTTTCTTT; CDR3aa: CASSLQTGETEAFF
abundance: NA; v_gene: TRBV7-8; d_gene: NA; j_gene: TRBJ1-5; CDR3nt: TGTGCCAGCAGCTTAGTTGTGTCAGGGGATCAGCCCCAGCATTTT; CDR3aa: CASSLVVSGDQPQHF
abundance: NA; v_gene: TRBV27; d_gene: NA; j_gene: TRBJ1-5; CDR3nt: TGTGCCAGCAGTTTCCGGTATAGCAATCAGCCCCAGCATTTT; CDR3aa: CASSFRYSNQPQHF
abundance: NA; v_gene: TRBV4-1; d_gene: NA; j_gene: TRBJ2-2; CDR3nt: TGCGCCAGCAGCCAAGAAGGTGGGCAGGGGAGCACCGGGGAGCTGTTTTTT; CDR3aa: CASSQEGGQGSTGELFF
abundance: NA; v_gene: TRBV10-3; d_gene: NA; j_gene: TRBJ1-2; CDR3nt: TGTGCCATCAGTGATTTCACAGGGTCTGTTGGCTACACCTTC; CDR3aa: CAISDFTGSVGYTF
abundance: NA; v_gene: TRBV2; d_gene: NA; j_gene: TRBJ1-3; CDR3nt: TGTGCCAGCACTCGGGGGGGGGTGACAGCTGGAAACACCATATATTTT; CDR3aa: CASTRGGVTAGNTIYF
abundance: once; v_gene: TRBV15; d_gene: NA; j_gene: TRBJ1-3; CDR3nt: TGTGCCACCAGCTTTCGCAGGGATTCTGGAAACACCATATATTTT; CDR3aa: CATSFRRDSGNTIYF
abundance: NA; v_gene: TRBV11-3; d_gene: NA; j_gene: TRBJ1-1; CDR3nt: TGTGCCAGCAGCTCCACAGGGAACACTGAAGCTTTCTTT; CDR3aa: CASSSTGNTEAFF
abundance: once; v_gene: TRBV18; d_gene: TRBD1; j_gene: TRBJ2-5; CDR3nt: TGTGCCAGCTCACCCCCCACGAACAGGGGCGTAGAGACCCAGTACTTC; CDR3aa: CASSPPTNRGVETQYF
abundance: few; v_gene: TRBV18; d_gene: NA; j_gene: TRBJ1-5; CDR3nt: TGTGCCAGCTCACCATCTCTCACAGGTCAGCCCCAGCATTTT; CDR3aa: CASSPSLTGQPQHF
abundance: NA; v_gene: TRBV6-5; d_gene: NA; j_gene: TRBJ2-7; CDR3nt: TGTGCCAGCAGTTACAGAGAAGCCTACGAGCAGTACTTC; CDR3aa: CASSYREAYEQYF
abundance: NA; v_gene: TRBV18; d_gene: TRBD1; j_gene: TRBJ1-4; CDR3nt: TGTGCCAGCTCACCGGACAGGGGGCAAGAAAAACTGTTTTTT; CDR3aa: CASSPDRGQEKLFF
abundance: NA; v_gene: TRBV2; d_gene: NA; j_gene: TRBJ2-2; CDR3nt: TGTGCCAGCAGTGAAGGCGGGATCCTCCCCACCGGGGAGCTGTTTTTT; CDR3aa: CASSEGGILPTGELFF
abundance: NA; v_gene: TRBV28; d_gene: TRBD1; j_gene: TRBJ2-7; CDR3nt: TGTGCCAGCAGTTTGCCCGGGACAGGGTCGTACGAGCAGTACTTC; CDR3aa: CASSLPGTGSYEQYF
abundance: NA; v_gene: TRBV7-9; d_gene: NA; j_gene: TRBJ1-2; CDR3nt: TGTGCCAGCAGTCCAAGTGCGGCCGCGTCTGGCTACACCTTC; CDR3aa: CASSPSAAASGYTF
abundance: NA; v_gene: TRBV30; d_gene: TRBD2; j_gene: TRBJ2-5; CDR3nt: TGTGCCTGGGGAGGTCGGACTAGCGGCCAAGAGACCCAGTACTTC; CDR3aa: CAWGGRTSGQETQYF
abundance: NA; v_gene: TRBV19; d_gene: TRBD1; j_gene: TRBJ2-7; CDR3nt: TGTGCCAGTAGACGACAGGGGACAACCTACGAGCAGTACTTC; CDR3aa: CASRRQGTTYEQYF
abundance: once; v_gene: TRBV15; d_gene: NA; j_gene: TRBJ2-2; CDR3nt: TGTGCCACCACGGCAGGGTTTTTCACCGGGGAGCTGTTTTTT; CDR3aa: CATTAGFFTGELFF